This T cell receptor (beta chain) was documented in a study of technical replicates of blood from a few donors. This CDR3 contains 16 residues. Germline CDR1 is SGHVS and CDR2 is FNYEAQ. J lost 4 bases, V lost 3 bases, and 8 bases had no gene match. Only in-frame clones appear in the TCRdb table, and some are missing; sequencing was by immunoSEQ multiplex PCR. The sample carries tens of thousands of clones, about 92% recorded once. V is TRBV7-6 and J is TRBJ2-1, with TRBD1 matching over 8 bases. This receptor was identified in a human donor in good health. Sequencing used T cells isolated from PBMCs. As DNA, the CDR3 is TGTGCCAGCAGCTTTGCAGACAGGGGCTTGTACAATGAGCAGTTCTTC. It codes for CASSFADRGLYNEQFF. Full variable domain (outside the CDR3, taken from reference TRBV7-6 and TRBJ2-1): GAGVSQSPRYKVTKRGQDVALRCDPISGHVSLYWYRQALGQGPEFLTYFNYEAQQDKSGLPNDRFSAERPEGSISTLTIQRTEQRDSAMYRCASSFADRGLYNEQFFGPGTRLTVL.